This TCR beta chain was documented in a study of blood T cells in healthy people across ages. This CDR3 has 16 amino acids. Germline loops: CDR1 SGHRS, CDR2 YFSETQ. V shed 0 bases and J 6 bases; nucleotides not matched to a gene: 5. In its sample, this clonotype was seen many times. For the second PCR, which ran for about 6 to 11 cycles, a sample-barcoded 5' primer and a J-beta primer mix were used. Via MiXCR, TCRdb re-called the 5' RACE reads, giving one row per CDR3 protein. Counted here are about 840,000 distinct CDR3 sequences, 25% to 35% occurring once; the ten biggest clones make up 10%. The same data also went into a second study, on T cells of mothers and their children. From that study: The authors used all extracted RNA for cDNA synthesis, at approximately 1.5 ug per 15 ul.

The sample consisted of blood. The source of this sequence is a middle-aged woman in good health. V usage is TRBV5-1 and J usage is TRBJ2-1; 11 bases fit TRBD2. In DNA, the CDR3 is TGCGCCAGCAGCTTGGAGAGACTAGCGGGGACCAATGAGCAGTTCTTC. Protein: CASSLERLAGTNEQFF.